The 4 T cell receptor beta chains below all came from one sample that was sequenced in a study of T cells in Graves' hyperthyroidism and ophthalmopathy. Authors of the study amplified TCR beta CDR3 regions from RNA transcripts. HTBI primers were employed in a first-round RT-PCR of the TCR CDR3. TCRdb independently ran MiXCR on the multiplex PCR reads; one entry per CDR3 protein. The sample shows about 290,000 distinct CDR3 sequences, about 14% of them seen only once. The sequenced material came from blood. Every receptor here comes from a woman in her twenties or thirties with Graves' hyperthyroidism that later progressed to Graves' ophthalmopathy.

This clonotype came up many times. The J gene is TRBJ2-5, the V gene TRBV7-9, with 7 bases identical to TRBD1. The V gene end was trimmed by 2 bases and the J gene end by 4 bases; junction bases not matched to a gene: 7. The length of the CDR3 is 15 residues. Germline-derived CDR1 and CDR2 are SEHNR and FQNEAQ (reference sequence). CDR3 nucleotides: TGTGCCAGCAGCTTATCACGGACAGGACCAGAGACCCAGTACTTC. It specifies CASSLSRTGPETQYF.

This clonotype came up a few times. The chain couples TRBV18 to TRBJ2-6, with 11 positions matching TRBD1. Germline V CDR1 and CDR2: KGHSH, LQKENI. J gave up 0 bases and V 2 bases, and 0 bases lay outside the gene matches. This CDR3 spans 17 amino acids. As DNA, the CDR3 is TGTGCCAGCTCACCAGGGACAGGGGGCTCTGGGGCCAACGTCCTGACTTTC. Protein sequence: CASSPGTGGSGANVLTF.

The table lists this clonotype with many counts. J is TRBJ2-5 and V is TRBV10-3, with D possibly matching TRBD1 (6 bases). The germline V gene has CDR1 ENHRY and CDR2 SYGVKD. V lost 1 base and J 0 bases, leaving 12 bases between the germline ends. CDR3 size: 16 residues. The DNA of the CDR3 is TGTGCCATCAGTGAGTTCTTAACAGGGAACCAAGAGACCCAGTACTTC. It yields the protein CAISEFLTGNQETQYF.

The chain joins TRBV19 to TRBJ2-7; 7 nucleotides agree with TRBD1. The CDR3 is 16 amino acids. V was pared by 1 base and J by 6 bases, with 12 bases of the junction left unmatched. CDR1 and CDR2 (germline): LNHDA, SQIVND (reference sequence). The CDR3 DNA reads TGTGCCAGTAGTATAGCGGGACCTGCCGGGACAGCCGAGCAGTACTTC. Protein sequence: CASSIAGPAGTAEQYF.